Sequencing of this TCR beta chain was carried out in a study of T cell responses to AZD1222 COVID-19 vaccine. Study at large: Some second doses came at about 4 weeks and others at about 12 weeks; these were pooled. Study results and limitations: It should be noted that donors were predominantly white British and more often female, and clonal diversity was possibly underestimated.

Trimming took off 2 bases at V and 8 bases at J, with 12 bases between the two ends. From germline, CDR1 is GTSNPN and CDR2 SVGIG (reference sequence). This CDR3 contains 12 residues. As for this clone: The antigen is not known.

TCRdb's table, derived via immunoSEQ multiplex PCR, lists solely in-frame clones and lacks some. The table lists roughly 170,000 clones, about 86% of them singletons, with approximately 0.49% in the top ten. This sequence was found in an adult in good health. The V and J genes are TRBV30 and TRBJ1-2; possible D gene TRBD1, 6 bases. Sequencing used peripheral blood, obtained on day 0 of AZD1222 vaccination. CDR3 sequence reads: CAWSPHRDGYTF. CDR3 nucleotide sequence: TGTGCCTGGAGTCCGCACAGGGACGGCTACACCTTC. The whole variable domain, filled in from reference TRBV30 and TRBJ1-2, reads SQTIHQWPATLVQPVGSPLSLECTVEGTSNPNLYWYRQAAGRGLQLLFYSVGIGQISSEVPQNLSASRPQDRQFILSSKKLLLSDSGFYLCAWSPHRDGYTFGSGTRLTVV.